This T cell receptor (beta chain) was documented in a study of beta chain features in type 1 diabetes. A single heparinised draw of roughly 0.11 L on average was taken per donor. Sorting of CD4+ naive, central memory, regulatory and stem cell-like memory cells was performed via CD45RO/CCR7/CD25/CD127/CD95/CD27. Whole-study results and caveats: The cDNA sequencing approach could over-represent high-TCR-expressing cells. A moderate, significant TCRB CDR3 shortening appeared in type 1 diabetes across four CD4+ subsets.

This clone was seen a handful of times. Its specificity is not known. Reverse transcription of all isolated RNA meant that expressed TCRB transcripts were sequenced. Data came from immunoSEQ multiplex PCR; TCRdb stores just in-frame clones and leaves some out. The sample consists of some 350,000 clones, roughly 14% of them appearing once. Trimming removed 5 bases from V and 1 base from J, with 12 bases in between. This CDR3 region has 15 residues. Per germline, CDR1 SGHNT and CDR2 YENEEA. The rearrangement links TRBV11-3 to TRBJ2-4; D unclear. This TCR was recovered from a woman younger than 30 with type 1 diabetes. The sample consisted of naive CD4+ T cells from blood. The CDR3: CASSHHTEAKNIQYF. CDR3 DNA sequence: TGTGCCAGCAGCCATCATACGGAGGCCAAAAACATTCAGTACTTC.